Reported below is one T cell receptor (beta chain). The CDR3 loop spans 11 amino acids. The V and J ends lost 3 bases and 5 bases respectively, with 4 bases between them. From germline, CDR1 is SNHLY and CDR2 FYNNEI. The data were obtained in a study of control samples from healthy donors and cancer patients. The assay was immunoSEQ multiplex PCR, and TCRdb's table has in-frame clones only and misses some. The top ten clones hold 2% to 2.5% of a sample with about 130,000 clones, around 90% of them seen once. Material for sequencing was blood. The TCR comes from a man in his late teens or twenties in good health. The chain links TRBV2 to TRBJ1-1; D uncertain. The CDR3 protein is CASSEGTEAFF. The CDR3, as DNA: TGTGCCAGCAGTGAGGGAACTGAAGCTTTCTTT.